The rows below give T cell receptor beta chains drawn from one sample of a study of CD8+CD57+ T cells in acquired aplastic anemia. MiXCR was run by TCRdb on the reads, yielding one entry per CDR3 protein. This repertoire shows about 160,000 distinct CDR3 sequences, more than 45% found once; its top ten account for approximately 2.9%. The material sequenced was sorted CD4+, CD8+, or CD8+CD57+ T cells (not recorded which) from PBMCs. Receptors originate from a human donor with aplastic anemia. CDR3s include the opening cysteine and the closing phenylalanine or tryptophan. Each record gives: J gene, V gene, clone size, D gene, CDR3 DNA, CDR3 protein. The D gene is left open where the match is weak. Expanded clones are given a class, and other clones once, few, many or no size at all.

>TRBJ2-7|TRBV18|many|TRBD1
TGTGCCAGCTCACCAGGGACAGGGGGCAACGAGCAGTACTTC
CASSPGTGGNEQYF
>TRBJ1-5|TRBV7-8|-|-
TGTGCCAGCAGCTTAGCGGGGATGAATAGCAATCAGCCCCAGCATTTT
CASSLAGMNSNQPQHF
>TRBJ2-1|TRBV10-3|many|-
TGTGCCATCAAAATTGGCCCAACTGGTAATGAGCAGTTCTTC
CAIKIGPTGNEQFF
>TRBJ2-1|TRBV7-7|-|-
TGTGCCAGCAGCCCGAGCTCCTACAATGAGCAGTTCTTC
CASSPSSYNEQFF
>TRBJ2-7|TRBV20-1|many|TRBD1
TGCAGTGCTAGCCGCCAGGGGGTGGACGAGCAGTACTTC
CSASRQGVDEQYF
>TRBJ2-1|TRBV7-2|-|-
TGTGCCAGCAGCTTAGCAATGGTAGGGGTGTCTGGTGAGCAGTTCTTC
CASSLAMVGVSGEQFF
>TRBJ2-5|TRBV30|few|-
TGTGCCTGTTTCGTCCGGGGCCAAGAGACCCAGTACTTC
CACFVRGQETQYF
>TRBJ2-3|TRBV19|-|-
TGTGCCAGTAGTATGAGGGATGAGCAGTATTTT
CASSMRDEQYF
>TRBJ1-4|TRBV25-1|-|-
TGTGCCAGCAGTGAAAGAGGGGGAGGTGAAAAACTGTTTTTT
CASSERGGGEKLFF
>TRBJ2-7|TRBV20-1|-|-
TGCAGTGCTAGAGACCCCGGATCGTACGAGCAGTACTTC
CSARDPGSYEQYF